The rows below give T cell receptor beta chains drawn from one sample of a study of identical twins. TCRdb reprocessed the 5' RACE reads with MiXCR, giving one entry per CDR3 protein. The sample carries a few hundred thousand distinct CDR3 sequences, about 18% recorded once. Sequenced sample: naive T cells sorted from blood. The receptors were sampled from a man aged 50 to 60 in good health. Each CDR3 is given with its conserved first and last residue. The D gene is left open where the match is weak. Clone size is stated in some rows and not others, as once, few, many or a class when expanded.

CDR3 protein	D gene	clone size	V gene	J gene
CSARDGAKGVYEQYF	.	.	TRBV20-1	TRBJ2-7
CASSSWDRGRPGELFF	TRBD1	.	TRBV6-2/TRBV6-3	TRBJ2-2
CASSPLTQSDTQYF	.	.	TRBV7-2	TRBJ2-3
CASSLDRGWDTQYF	TRBD1	.	TRBV7-2	TRBJ2-3
CASSSTGGSYEQYF	TRBD2	many	TRBV5-5	TRBJ2-7
CASSLGLAGGPYNNEQFF	TRBD2	few	TRBV5-5	TRBJ2-1
CASSFDSSNYGYTF	.	many	TRBV12-3/TRBV12-4	TRBJ1-2
CSAASVGRNIQYF	.	many	TRBV29-1	TRBJ2-4
CASSPGLRVTEAFF	.	few	TRBV5-1	TRBJ1-1
CASSIAGGLDEQFF	TRBD2	many	TRBV5-1	TRBJ2-1
CSVEGLRQGAYSNTEAFF	TRBD1	.	TRBV29-1	TRBJ1-1
CASSLVWTGLNSPLHF	TRBD1	.	TRBV11-2	TRBJ1-6
CASSVEAGRQETQYF	.	.	TRBV9	TRBJ2-5
CASSQLRGTEAFF	.	many	TRBV27	TRBJ1-1
CASRSVFDRVVNEQFF	TRBD1	few	TRBV6-1	TRBJ2-1
CASSLGGESYNEQFF	.	.	TRBV5-5	TRBJ2-1
CASSLDRGQGIYEQYF	TRBD1	many	TRBV5-1	TRBJ2-7
CASSFEPGAPDTQYF	.	.	TRBV28	TRBJ2-3
CAIGQGMSTQYF	TRBD1	.	TRBV24-1	TRBJ2-3
CASSPQGAGTEAFF	TRBD1	.	TRBV7-2	TRBJ1-1
CASSRTASTDTQYF	.	many	TRBV11-3	TRBJ2-3
CSASDRGSQETQYF	TRBD1	.	TRBV20-1	TRBJ2-5